A selection of T cell receptor beta chains follows, all from one sample in a study of cytotoxic CD8 clonotypes in ibrutinib-treated CLL. Data came from immunoSEQ multiplex PCR; TCRdb stores just in-frame clones and leaves some out. The sample lists approximately 300,000 clones, roughly 79% occurring once. The input for sequencing was PBMCs, taken before ibrutinib treatment. These TCRs come from a human donor with chronic lymphocytic leukemia. Each CDR3 is given with its conserved first and last residue. D genes are given only for firm matches. Only part of the rows carry a size: once, few, many, or a class if the clone is expanded.

V	size	J	D	DNA	CDR3
TRBV28	once	TRBJ2-7	TRBD1	TGTGCCAGCAGTTCCGGACAGGGGGGCGAGCAGTACTTC	CASSSGQGGEQYF
TRBV27	.	TRBJ1-1	.	TGTGCCAGCAGTTTTCACGATACGAACACTGAAGCTTTCTTT	CASSFHDTNTEAFF
TRBV2	.	TRBJ1-2	.	TGTGCCAGCAGCCGCGCCGGGATTAACTATGGCTACACCTTC	CASSRAGINYGYTF
TRBV18	.	TRBJ2-3	TRBD1	TGTGCCAGCTCACGGGACAGGGCCAATTCTAGCACAGATACGCAGTATTTT	CASSRDRANSSTDTQYF
TRBV11-2	.	TRBJ2-3	TRBD2	TGTGCCAGCAGCTTAAGGCGACTAGCGTTTAGCACAGATACGCAGTATTTT	CASSLRRLAFSTDTQYF
TRBV5-1	.	TRBJ1-2	TRBD1	TGCGCCAGCAGCTTGGGAGGGACAGAAAACTATGGCTACACCTTC	CASSLGGTENYGYTF
TRBV2	.	TRBJ1-1	.	TGTGCCAGCAGTTACCAGGGGACCCAGAACACTGAAGCTTTCTTT	CASSYQGTQNTEAFF
TRBV6-6	once	TRBJ2-5	.	TGTGCCAGCAGTTACTCGGAGGGTTTCCTTGATGAGACCCAGTACTTC	CASSYSEGFLDETQYF
TRBV9	.	TRBJ2-1	TRBD2	TGTGCCAGCAGCGCGGGGACTACGTTTTCCAATGAGCAGTTCTTC	CASSAGTTFSNEQFF
TRBV7-3	few	TRBJ2-2	.	TGTGCCAGCAGCTTATTAGGGACCGGGGAGCTGTTTTTT	CASSLLGTGELFF
TRBV7-9	few	TRBJ2-7	.	TGTGCCAGCAGCACCGCGTCGGGCTACAACTCGACTTTCTCCTACGAGCAGTACTTC	CASSTASGYNSTFSYEQYF
TRBV7-9	.	TRBJ1-1	.	TGTGCCAGCAGGTCCAACTACGGGGGGCGCACGGGCTCTGAAGCTTTCTTT	CASRSNYGGRTGSEAFF
TRBV19	.	TRBJ1-5	.	TGTGCCAGTAGTGATAGCAATCAGCCCCAGCATTTT	CASSDSNQPQHF
TRBV28	.	TRBJ2-1	.	TGTGCCAGCAGTTTAGTCAGGGGAGGGGATGAGCAGTTCTTC	CASSLVRGGDEQFF
TRBV4-3	once	TRBJ2-3	.	TGCGCCAGCAGCCAAGGTGTGCGACATACGCAGTATTTT	CASSQGVRHTQYF
TRBV2	.	TRBJ2-5	TRBD1	TGTGCCAGCAGTAAGAGGACAGGACGTCAACAGGAGCCCCAGTACTTC	CASSKRTGRQQEPQYF
TRBV6-5	.	TRBJ1-4	.	TGTGCCAGCAGTTACTCGATAAATGAAAAACTGTTTTTT	CASSYSINEKLFF
TRBV7-2	few	TRBJ2-2	.	TGTGCCAGCAGCCTGCCGGGGTTGGGCACTGTCACCGGGGAGCTGTTTTTT	CASSLPGLGTVTGELFF
TRBV7-3	.	TRBJ2-7	.	TGTGCCAGCAGCTTAACCAGGGACTTTTCCTACGAGCAGTACTTC	CASSLTRDFSYEQYF
TRBV28	.	TRBJ2-1	.	TGTGCCAGCAGTCCCCCTGGGGGAACAGTGTACAATGAGCAGTTCTTC	CASSPPGGTVYNEQFF
TRBV2	.	TRBJ1-2	.	TGTGCCAGCAGTGAAGGGAGCGTCTATGGCTACACCTTC	CASSEGSVYGYTF
TRBV9	.	TRBJ2-3	.	TGTGCCAGCAGCCCGGAGGGGGGCTTCGATACGCAGTATTTT	CASSPEGGFDTQYF
TRBV29-1	.	TRBJ1-2	.	TGCAGCGTTTCAACAGATTTTAACTATGGCTACACCTTC	CSVSTDFNYGYTF
TRBV28	.	TRBJ2-4	.	TGTGCCAGCAGTGCCTCCGGGGCCGGCAAAAACATTCAGTACTTC	CASSASGAGKNIQYF
TRBV30	once	TRBJ2-2	TRBD1	TGTGCCTGGATAGCACCACCGGGGACAGCCGGGGAGCTGTTTTTT	CAWIAPPGTAGELFF
TRBV30	.	TRBJ2-1	TRBD2	TGTGCCTGGAGTGTACGATGGGCTAGCGGGAGCCATGAGCAGTTCTTC	CAWSVRWASGSHEQFF
TRBV7-9	.	TRBJ2-7	TRBD2	TGTGCCAGCAGCCCTTGGACTAGCGGGAGATCCTACGAGCAGTACTTC	CASSPWTSGRSYEQYF
TRBV19	.	TRBJ1-2	TRBD1	TGTGCCAGTAGTATTCCGGGACAGGGGTCGGGCTATGGCTACACCTTC	CASSIPGQGSGYGYTF
TRBV12-5	.	TRBJ2-7	.	TGTGCTAGTGGTCCCGGCGGCGGGACGGTCTCCTACGAGCAGTACTTC	CASGPGGGTVSYEQYF
TRBV7-2	.	TRBJ1-2	.	TGTGCCAGCAGCGCTAACGGACGGAGATTCTTTGGCTACACCTTC	CASSANGRRFFGYTF
TRBV27	once	TRBJ1-2	.	TGTGCCAGCAGTCCGACCAGGGCCTATGGCTACACCTTC	CASSPTRAYGYTF
TRBV30	.	TRBJ2-5	.	TGTGCCTGGAGTGTGGAAGAGACCCAGTACTTC	CAWSVEETQYF
TRBV7-2	once	TRBJ2-6	.	TGTGCCAGCAGCTTAGAAGGTCGGAGGAACTCTGGGGCCAACGTCCTGACTTTC	CASSLEGRRNSGANVLTF
TRBV18	once	TRBJ2-5	.	TGTGCCAGCTCACCACCGGTACAGTCCCAAGAGACCCAGTACTTC	CASSPPVQSQETQYF
TRBV27	.	TRBJ2-1	.	TGTGCCAGCAGTTTTGGTTACTCCTACAATGAGCAGTTCTTC	CASSFGYSYNEQFF
TRBV4-2	.	TRBJ1-4	.	TGTGCCAGCAGCCAGACTGCAGGGGCGACTAATGAAAAACTGTTTTTT	CASSQTAGATNEKLFF
TRBV25-1	.	TRBJ2-1	.	TGTGCCAGCAGTGAATCCTCCGGCAGGAACAATGAGCAGTTCTTC	CASSESSGRNNEQFF
TRBV6-6	once	TRBJ2-5	.	TGTGCCAGCAGCCCTATGTCAGGGGAAGAGACCCAGTACTTC	CASSPMSGEETQYF
TRBV19	.	TRBJ2-5	.	TGTGCCAGTAGTATATCTCCTAGTCTTGAAGAGACCCAGTACTTC	CASSISPSLEETQYF
TRBV7-2	.	TRBJ2-5	.	TGTGCCAGCACCCAGGGACGGGCTGAAGAGACCCAGTACTTC	CASTQGRAEETQYF
TRBV7-7	.	TRBJ2-5	.	TGTGCCAGCAGCTTCGGTGGGGGCTCGGGGGAGACCCAGTACTTC	CASSFGGGSGETQYF
TRBV19	.	TRBJ1-5	.	TGTGCCAGTAGTATAACTCTACAGGAAGGGAATCAGCCCCAGCATTTT	CASSITLQEGNQPQHF
TRBV27	few	TRBJ2-7	.	TGTGCCAGCAAGGGGGTATCAAGACACGAGCAGTACTTC	CASKGVSRHEQYF
TRBV13	.	TRBJ2-7	.	TGTGCCAGCAGCTTAGGCCAGTACAGATCCTACGAGCAGTACTTC	CASSLGQYRSYEQYF
TRBV19	.	TRBJ1-3	.	TGTGCCAGTAGTGCAGGACCGCACCGTGGAAACACCATATATTTT	CASSAGPHRGNTIYF
TRBV30	.	TRBJ1-2	.	TGTGCCTGGAGTGTAGCCCCTGCCGGCTATGGCTACACCTTC	CAWSVAPAGYGYTF
TRBV5-4	.	TRBJ2-3	.	TGTGCCAGCAGTACCCGGGTTGGGGGCACAGATACGCAGTATTTT	CASSTRVGGTDTQYF
TRBV18	.	TRBJ2-3	.	TGTGCCAGCTCACCTAGAAGCGCGAACACAGATACGCAGTATTTT	CASSPRSANTDTQYF
TRBV7-8	few	TRBJ2-7	.	TGTGCCAGCAGCTTAGCCCGCGGTAGTCAGTTCGGGCAGTACTTC	CASSLARGSQFGQYF
TRBV27	.	TRBJ2-7	TRBD2	TGTGCCAGCAGTTTAAATGCGGCTAGCGGGTTTTACGAGCAGTACTTC	CASSLNAASGFYEQYF
TRBV4-1	.	TRBJ2-2	.	TGCGCCAGCAGCCAAGATAGATTAGGGATTGGCACCGGGGAGCTGTTTTTT	CASSQDRLGIGTGELFF
TRBV7-2	.	TRBJ2-5	.	TGTGCCAGCAGCCCCGGACAGCCCCAAGAGACCCAGTACTTC	CASSPGQPQETQYF
TRBV18	few	TRBJ2-2	.	TGTGCCAGCTCACCTTCGCCGAACACCGGGGAGCTGTTTTTT	CASSPSPNTGELFF
TRBV29-1	once	TRBJ1-1	.	TGCAGCGTTGAAGGGGATTGGAGGGGCAGTAACACTGAAGCTTTCTTT	CSVEGDWRGSNTEAFF